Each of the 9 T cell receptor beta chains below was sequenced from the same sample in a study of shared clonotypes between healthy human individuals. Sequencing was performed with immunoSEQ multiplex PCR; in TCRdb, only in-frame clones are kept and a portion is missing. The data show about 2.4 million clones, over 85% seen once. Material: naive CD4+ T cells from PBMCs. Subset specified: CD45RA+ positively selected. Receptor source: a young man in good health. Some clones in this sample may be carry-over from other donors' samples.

The CDR3: CASSLNFKGPNEQYF. The CDR3 region has the DNA TGTGCCAGCAGTTTAAATTTTAAGGGCCCGAACGAGCAGTACTTC. The chain joins TRBV28 to TRBJ2-7; D unclear. The CDR3 contains 15 residues. The germline V gene has CDR1 MDHEN and CDR2 SYDVKM. Trimming took 2 bases from V and 5 from J, leaving 16 bases between them.

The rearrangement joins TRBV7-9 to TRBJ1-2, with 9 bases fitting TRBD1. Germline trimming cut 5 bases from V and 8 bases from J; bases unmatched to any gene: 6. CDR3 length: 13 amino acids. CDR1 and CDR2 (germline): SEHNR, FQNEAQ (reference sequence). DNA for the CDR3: TGTGCCAGCAGCGAGGGGACAGGGAACGGCTACACCTTC. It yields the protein CASSEGTGNGYTF. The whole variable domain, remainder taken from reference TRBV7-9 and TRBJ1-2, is DTGVSQNPRHKITKRGQNVTFRCDPISEHNRLYWYRQTLGQGPEFLTYFQNEAQLEKSRLLSDRFSAERPKGSFSTLEIQRTEQGDSAMYLCASSEGTGNGYTFGSGTRLTVV.

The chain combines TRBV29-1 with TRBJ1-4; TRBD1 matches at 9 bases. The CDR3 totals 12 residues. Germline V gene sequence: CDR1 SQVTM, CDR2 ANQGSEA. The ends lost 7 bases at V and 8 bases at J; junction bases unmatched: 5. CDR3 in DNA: TGCAGCGGCCGACAGGGGGGAGAAAAACTGTTTTTT. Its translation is CSGRQGGEKLFF.

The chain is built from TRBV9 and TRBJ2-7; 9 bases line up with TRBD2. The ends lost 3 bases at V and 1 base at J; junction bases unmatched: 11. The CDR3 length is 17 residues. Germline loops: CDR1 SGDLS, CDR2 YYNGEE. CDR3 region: CASSDDSGLAGSYEQYF. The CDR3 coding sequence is TGTGCCAGCAGCGATGACTCTGGGCTAGCGGGGTCCTACGAGCAGTACTTC.

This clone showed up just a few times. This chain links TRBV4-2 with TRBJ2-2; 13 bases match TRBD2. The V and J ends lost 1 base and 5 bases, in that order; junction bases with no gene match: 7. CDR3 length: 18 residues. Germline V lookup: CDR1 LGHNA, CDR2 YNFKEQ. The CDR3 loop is CASSQGTSGSLGTGELFF. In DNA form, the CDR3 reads TGTGCCAGCAGCCAAGGGACTAGCGGGAGCCTGGGGACCGGGGAGCTGTTTTTT.

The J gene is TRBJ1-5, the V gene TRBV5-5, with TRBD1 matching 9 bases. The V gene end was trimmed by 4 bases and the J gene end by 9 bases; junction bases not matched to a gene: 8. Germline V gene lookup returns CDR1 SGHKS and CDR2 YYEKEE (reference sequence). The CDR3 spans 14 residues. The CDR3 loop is CASSQTGGRGPQHF. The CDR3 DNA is TGTGCCAGCAGCCAGACAGGGGGGAGAGGGCCCCAGCATTTT.

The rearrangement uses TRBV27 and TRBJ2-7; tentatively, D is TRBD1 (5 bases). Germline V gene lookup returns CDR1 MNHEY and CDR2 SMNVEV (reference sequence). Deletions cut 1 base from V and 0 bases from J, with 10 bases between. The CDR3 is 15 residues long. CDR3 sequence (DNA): TGTGCCAGCAGTTTATGGCAGGGCACCTCCTACGAGCAGTACTTC. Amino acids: CASSLWQGTSYEQYF.

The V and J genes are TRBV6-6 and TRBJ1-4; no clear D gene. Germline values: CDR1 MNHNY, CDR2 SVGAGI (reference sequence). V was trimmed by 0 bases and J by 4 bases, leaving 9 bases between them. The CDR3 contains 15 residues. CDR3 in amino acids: CASSYSSSDNEKLFF. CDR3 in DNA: TGTGCCAGCAGTTACTCGAGTAGCGATAATGAAAAACTGTTTTTT.

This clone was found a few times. The CDR3 loop reads CASSLAGRKAFF. As DNA, the CDR3 is TGTGCCAGCAGTTTAGCTGGCAGGAAAGCTTTCTTT. The V and J genes are TRBV28 and TRBJ1-1; D is uncertain. V lost 2 bases and J 9 bases, leaving 10 bases between the germline ends. The CDR3 loop spans 12 amino acids. Germline CDR1 reads MDHEN; CDR2 reads SYDVKM.